This TCR beta chain appears in the sequencing data of a study of molecular identifiers for immune sequencing clone quantification. Naive CD8 libraries were made from about 20,000 to 1,000,000 sorted cells, and they used 10%, 30% or 50% RNA. One entry per CDR3 protein, called by TCRdb with MiXCR from the PCR reads. Of about half a million distinct CDR3 sequences listed, about 20% are singletons. The germline CDR1 and CDR2 sequences are SGHTA and FQGNSA. The V and J ends lost 4 bases and 3 bases respectively, with 16 bases between them. This CDR3 comprises 16 residues. Points on this clonotype: A read error may explain this, as a much larger clone is one base away.

This sequence was found in a human donor in good health. Some libraries in this study had Jurkat cell RNA spiked in. Input material: naive CD8+ T cells from blood, with Jurkat cell RNA spiked in. The subset here: FACS-sorted CD8+CD4-CCR7+CD45RA+ naive T cells. The chain uses TRBV7-2 and TRBJ2-1, with TRBD2 as a possible D gene (6 bases). The chain's CDR3 is CASSSSVRDYYNEQFF. The CDR3 nucleotides are TGTGCCAGCAGCTCATCGGTGCGGGATTACTACAATGAGCAGTTCTTC. The full variable domain, rest sourced from reference TRBV7-2 and TRBJ2-1, is GAGVSQSPSNKVTEKGKDVELRCDPISGHTALYWYRQSLGQGLEFLIYFQGNSAPDKSGLPSDRFSAERTGGSVSTLTIQRTQQEDSAVYLCASSSSVRDYYNEQFFGPGTRLTVL.